A selection of T cell receptor beta chains follows, all from one sample in a study of cytomegalovirus exposure and HLA in healthy donors. The protocol was immunoSEQ multiplex PCR, while the TCRdb copy is restricted to in-frame clones and leaves out a portion. The sample has more than 110,000 clones; over 75% are singletons. Input material: PBMCs. The receptors were gathered from a female donor in good health and CMV-seronegative. Both conserved end residues are trimmed from each CDR3. The size entry is marked missing in some rows and otherwise reads once, few, many or a size class.

>TRBV6-4|NA|TRBJ1-1
ASTETGGTEAF
>TRBV2|NA|TRBJ1-1
ASSDALGGSAEAF
>TRBV11-3|NA|TRBJ1-1
ASSLGRETEAF
>TRBV5-1|NA|TRBJ2-7
ASVATGAYEQY
>TRBV27|NA|TRBJ2-3
ASSLDFTDTQY
>TRBV18|NA|TRBJ2-7
ASSPIGVYEQY
>TRBV19|few|TRBJ2-7
ASSKGASGILEQY
>TRBV4-1|few|TRBJ1-5
ASSQGNPGGNQPQH
>TRBV19|NA|TRBJ2-7
ASSIGGRASYEQY
>TRBV28|NA|TRBJ2-1
ASKRTGSVNEQF